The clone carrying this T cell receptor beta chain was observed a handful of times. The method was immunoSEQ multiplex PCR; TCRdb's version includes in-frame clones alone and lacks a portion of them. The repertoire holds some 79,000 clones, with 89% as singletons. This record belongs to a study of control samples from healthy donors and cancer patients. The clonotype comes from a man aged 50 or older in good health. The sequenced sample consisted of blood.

CDR3 amino acids: CASSGTSQETQYF. The DNA for the CDR3 is TGCGCCAGCAGCGGGACTAGCCAAGAGACCCAGTACTTC. The chain joins TRBV5-1 to TRBJ2-5; 8 bases align to TRBD2. The V and J ends lost 4 bases and 1 base, in that order; junction bases with no gene match: 0. The V gene's germline CDR1 is SGHRS and CDR2 YFSETQ. The CDR3 covers 13 residues.